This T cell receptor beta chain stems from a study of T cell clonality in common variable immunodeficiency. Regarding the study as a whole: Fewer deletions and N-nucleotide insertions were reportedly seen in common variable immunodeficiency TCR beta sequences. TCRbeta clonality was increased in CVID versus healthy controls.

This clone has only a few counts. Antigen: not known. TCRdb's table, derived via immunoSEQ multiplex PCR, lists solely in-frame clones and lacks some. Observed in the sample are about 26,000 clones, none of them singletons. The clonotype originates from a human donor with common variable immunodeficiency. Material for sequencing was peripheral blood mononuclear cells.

The sequenced part of the CDR3 DNA is TGCGCCAGCAGCTTTGTAGCGGGGAACAATGAG. This sequence encodes CASSFVAGNNE. The whole CDR3 is CASSFVAGNNEQFF. The V and J genes are TRBV5-1 and TRBJ2-1; 8 nucleotides line up with TRBD2. The read comes to an end 3 residues before the CDR3 does, leaving the germline J gene to fill in the end. Germline CDR1 is SGHRS and CDR2 is YFSETQ. V dropped 2 bases and J dropped 5; count of bases not matched to a gene: 3. This CDR3 region has 14 residues. Supplemented by reference TRBV5-1 and TRBJ2-1, the full variable domain reads KAGVTQTPRYLIKTRGQQVTLSCSPISGHRSVSWYQQTPGQGLQFLFEYFSETQRNKGNFPGRFSGRQFSNSRSEMNVSTLELGDSALYLCASSFVAGNNEQFFGPGTRLTVL.